Following are 30 T cell receptor beta chains from one sample sequenced in a study of T cell repertoires in cytomegalovirus infection. No cognate antigen is known for these TCRs. TCRdb re-derived calls from the reads in MiXCR, one entry per CDR3 protein. The sample includes approximately 770,000 distinct CDR3 sequences, 29% of them seen just once. The specimen comprised cultured CD8+ T cells from PBMCs, sampled from culture after CMV antigen stimulation. These receptors came from a human donor in good health (CMV status not recorded). Some clones in this sample may be carry-over from other donors' samples.

This clonotype was counted a few times. V usage is TRBV7-6 and J usage is TRBJ1-4, with D perhaps matching TRBD1 (6 bases). Trimming stripped 1 base from V and 4 bases from J, with 13 bases between. The CDR3 totals 16 residues. Germline values: CDR1 SGHVS, CDR2 FNYEAQ. CDR3 loop: CASSLGKQGSNEKLFF. In DNA form, the CDR3 reads TGTGCCAGCAGCTTAGGGAAACAGGGAAGTAATGAAAAACTGTTTTTT.

This clonotype was seen a few times. J is TRBJ1-5 and V is TRBV19; TRBD1 aligns across 10 bases. Germline loops: CDR1 LNHDA, CDR2 SQIVND (reference sequence). Trimming at V came to 5 bases and at J to 5 bases, leaving 6 bases not matched to a gene. The CDR3 is 15 residues long. The chain's CDR3 is CASSVDRGYDQPQHF. The DNA for the CDR3 is TGTGCCAGTAGTGTGGACAGGGGGTACGATCAGCCCCAGCATTTT.

The chain joins TRBV7-6 to TRBJ2-2; weak D call: TRBD2 (6 bases). Deletions cut 4 bases from V and 5 bases from J, with 17 bases between. The CDR3 totals 16 residues. Germline assignment: CDR1 SGHVS and CDR2 FNYEAQ. CDR3 protein: CASSSLGTLGTGELFF. For the CDR3, the DNA is TGTGCCAGCAGCTCCCTTGGGACTCTCGGGACCGGGGAGCTGTTTTTT.

The chain uses TRBV6-2 or TRBV6-3 and TRBJ2-1, with 9 bases identical to TRBD1. With 4 bases clipped from V and 9 bases from J, the junction kept 7 bases outside the gene matches. Germline CDR1 reads MNHEY; CDR2 reads SVGEGT. CDR3 length equals 14 residues. In DNA, the CDR3 is TGTGCCAGCAGTTGGGCACAGGGGGCTGGTGAGCAGTTCTTC. It encodes CASSWAQGAGEQFF.

The rearrangement joins TRBV4-3 to TRBJ2-2; possible D gene TRBD2, 7 bases. Per germline, CDR1 LGHNA and CDR2 YSLEER. Trimming removed 1 base at V and 12 bases at J, with 15 bases between. The CDR3 has 14 amino acids. DNA of the CDR3: TGCGCCAGCAGCCAAGGGGGGGGAACAGGGAAGCTGTTTTTT. Protein: CASSQGGGTGKLFF.

This clonotype was counted only a few times. The V gene is TRBV27, the J gene TRBJ2-3; D unclear. The CDR3 extends over 11 amino acids. Trimming took off 3 bases at V and 6 bases at J, with 4 bases between the two ends. Germline CDR1 is MNHEY and CDR2 is SMNVEV (reference sequence). As DNA, the CDR3 is TGTGCCAGCAGTTTTTACGATACGCAGTATTTT. It specifies CASSFYDTQYF.

This chain links TRBV6-6 with TRBJ2-7; possible D gene TRBD1, 8 bases. V gave up 2 bases and J gave up 2 bases, with 13 bases separating them. Germline V CDR1 and CDR2: MNHNY, SVGAGI (reference sequence). The CDR3 has 15 residues. The CDR3 DNA reads TGTGCCAGCAGTTACGGGGGGGACAGGCCCTACGAGCAGTACTTC. Translated, it gives CASSYGGDRPYEQYF.

The chain links TRBV5-4 to TRBJ2-1; 7 bases are shared with TRBD1. This CDR3 region has 16 residues. V shed 0 bases and J 5 bases; nucleotides not matched to a gene: 8. Germline lookup yields CDR1 SGHNT and CDR2 YYREEE (reference sequence). The CDR3 loop reads CASSLAGYRGDNEQFF. The CDR3 DNA follows: TGTGCCAGCAGCTTGGCCGGATACAGGGGTGACAATGAGCAGTTCTTC.

The gene calls are TRBV6-2 or TRBV6-3 and TRBJ2-3; D gene ambiguous. CDR3 length: 14 amino acids. V dropped 2 bases and J dropped 2 bases, with 8 bases sitting between them. CDR1 is MNHEY, CDR2 SVGEGT, per germline. In DNA form, the CDR3 reads TGTGCCAGCAGTTACGGGCACCTCACAGATACGCAGTATTTT. Translation gives CASSYGHLTDTQYF.

V gene TRBV27 combines with J gene TRBJ2-3; 8 bases line up with TRBD1. This CDR3 spans 14 amino acids. The J segment lost 4 bases and the V segment lost 6 bases, leaving 6 bases of the junction unmatched. The germline gives CDR1 MNHEY, CDR2 SMNVEV (reference sequence). The DNA of the CDR3 is TGTGCCAGCAGAACAGGGGGTTCCGCAGATACGCAGTATTTT. Encoded protein: CASRTGGSADTQYF.

The gene calls are TRBV9 and TRBJ1-2, with D perhaps TRBD1 (6 bases). CDR1 is SGDLS and CDR2 is YYNGEE in the germline V gene. V lost 3 bases and J lost 8, with 20 bases in between. The CDR3 has 15 amino acids. CDR3 coding DNA: TGTGCCAGCAGCGAAATTGCAGGGGATCGGAAGGGCTACACCTTC. Encoded protein: CASSEIAGDRKGYTF.

The chain carries TRBV4-1 and TRBJ2-7; no clear D gene. The CDR3 is 14 residues long. V lost 3 bases, J lost 0 bases, and 9 bases lay in between. Germline V gene lookup returns CDR1 MGHRA and CDR2 YSYEKL. For the CDR3, the DNA is TGCGCCAGCAGCCACGCGGCGAGCTCCTACGAGCAGTACTTC. It encodes CASSHAASSYEQYF.

This clonotype was counted a few times. CDR3 region: CASSTARAHPYEQYF. The CDR3 bases are TGTGCCAGCAGCACAGCAAGGGCCCACCCCTACGAGCAGTACTTC. The rearrangement links TRBV7-8 to TRBJ2-7; D remains ambiguous. The CDR3 length is 15 residues. Germline lookup yields CDR1 SGHVS and CDR2 FQNEAQ. The germline V and J ends were trimmed by 5 bases and 2 bases, with 16 bases remaining between them.

J is TRBJ2-7 and V is TRBV10-3, with 9 positions matching TRBD1. Germline CDR1 and CDR2: ENHRY and SYGVKD. Germline trimming cut 8 bases from V and 5 bases from J; bases unmatched to any gene: 10. The CDR3 loop spans 14 amino acids. The CDR3 loop reads CAIGVGTGFHEQYV. DNA of the CDR3: TGTGCCATCGGGGTTGGGACAGGGTTCCACGAGCAGTACGTC.

With respect to this clonotype: This could be a read error, since a much larger clone is one nucleotide away. No conserved phenylalanine or tryptophan ends this CDR3, so it is likely a read error. The chain couples TRBV7-9 to TRBJ2-1, with 7 positions matching TRBD1. Germline CDR1 is SEHNR and CDR2 is FQNEAQ (reference sequence). With V trimmed by 5 bases and J by 9 bases, 7 bases remained unmatched. This CDR3 contains 13 residues. CDR3 residues: CASSQTGMGEQFC. In nucleotides, the CDR3 is TGTGCCAGCAGCCAGACAGGGATGGGTGAGCAGTTCTGC.

The chain carries TRBV27 and TRBJ2-3, with TRBD2 matching over 11 bases. Germline V lookup: CDR1 MNHEY, CDR2 SMNVEV (reference sequence). V gave up 3 bases and J gave up 9 bases; unmatched junction bases: 14. This CDR3 comprises 17 residues. CDR3 sequence reads: CASSFVSSGGVLGTQYF. DNA for the CDR3: TGTGCCAGCAGTTTTGTCAGTAGCGGGGGGGTATTAGGGACGCAGTATTTT.

This clonotype occurred a few times. This chain links TRBV20-1 with TRBJ2-1; 7 positions match TRBD1. With V trimmed by 6 bases and J by 5 bases, 16 bases remained unmatched. CDR1 is DFQATT and CDR2 is SNEGSKA in the germline V gene (reference sequence). The CDR3 sequence is 16 residues long. The CDR3 DNA reads TGCAGTGCCAAAGGACAGGACATAGATGGGGACAATGAGCAGTTCTTC. The encoded protein is CSAKGQDIDGDNEQFF.

This clonotype was recorded many times. The chain couples TRBV7-2 to TRBJ2-3; a possible D gene is TRBD2 (6 bases). Trimming removed 4 bases at V and 7 bases at J, with 9 bases between. The CDR3 runs 12 residues. Looked up from germline, CDR1 is SGHTA and CDR2 is FQGNSA. The DNA for the CDR3 is TGTGCCAGCAGCTACCGGGAGAATACGCAGTATTTT. This translates into CASSYRENTQYF.

This clonotype has more than one count but fewer than ten. The gene calls are TRBV19 and TRBJ1-5, with TRBD1 as a possible D gene (5 bases). This CDR3 is 19 amino acids long. Per the germline V gene, CDR1 is LNHDA and CDR2 is SQIVND (reference sequence). V was cut by 4 bases and J by 3 bases, with 25 bases left in between. CDR3 residues: CASSTSNSGRAIFNQPQHF. The CDR3, as DNA: TGTGCCAGTAGTACGTCAAATTCCGGCAGGGCTATTTTCAATCAGCCCCAGCATTTT.

The V and J genes are TRBV11-3 and TRBJ2-1; maybe TRBD1 (7 bases). V lost 4 bases, J lost 3 bases, and 13 bases lay in between. This CDR3 has 15 residues. Germline V CDR1 and CDR2: SGHNT, YENEEA. Written as DNA, the CDR3 is TGTGCCAGCAGCTCTAGCAGGGGGGACTACAATGAGCAGTTCTTC. Protein sequence: CASSSSRGDYNEQFF.

This clonotype was seen many times. This sequence joins TRBV7-2 and TRBJ2-1; the D gene is possibly TRBD2 (7 bases). The CDR3 consists of 15 residues. V lost 4 bases to trimming and J lost 7 bases, with 17 bases between them. The germline V gene has CDR1 SGHTA and CDR2 FQGNSA. The CDR3 DNA is TGTGCCAGCAGCTCCCTGGGGGGGCAGGGTAATGAGCAGTTCTTC. Its protein is CASSSLGGQGNEQFF.

The chain carries TRBV7-9 and TRBJ1-3, with D hard to call. Per the germline V gene, CDR1 is SEHNR and CDR2 is FQNEAQ (reference sequence). Trimming took off 5 bases at V and 0 bases at J, with 11 bases between the two ends. The CDR3 loop spans 15 amino acids. The CDR3 nucleotides read TGTGCCAGCAGCGTTTTTTTTTCCTCTGGAAACACCATATATTTT. Translated, it gives CASSVFFSSGNTIYF.

This clonotype occurred many times. This sequence joins TRBV12-3 or TRBV12-4 and TRBJ1-2; 9 nucleotides match TRBD1. The V and J ends lost 6 bases and 6 bases, in that order; junction bases with no gene match: 5. This CDR3 has 13 amino acids. As DNA, the CDR3 is TGTGCCAGCAGGGGACAGGGAACGAATGGCTACACCTTC. Its translation: CASRGQGTNGYTF.

This clonotype was counted a few times. This sequence joins TRBV12-3 or TRBV12-4 and TRBJ2-2; no clear D. V lost 1 base and J 0 bases, leaving 3 bases between the germline ends. This CDR3 comprises 14 residues. Here the CDR3 reads CASSLVTNTGELFF. The CDR3 coding sequence is TGTGCCAGCAGTTTAGTCACGAACACCGGGGAGCTGTTTTTT.

This clonotype was counted a single time. This chain joins TRBV20-1 and TRBJ2-2; no firm D call. The CDR3 loop spans 16 amino acids. Germline assignment: CDR1 DFQATT and CDR2 SNEGSKA (reference sequence). With 0 bases removed from V and 0 bases from J, the gap between germline ends came to 11 bases. DNA of the CDR3: TGCAGTGCTAGAGATCTGGGTCGCGCGAACACCGGGGAGCTGTTTTTT. Encoded protein: CSARDLGRANTGELFF.

CDR3 protein: CASSLSGTGVVPQHF. Written as DNA, the CDR3 is TGTGCCAGCAGTTTATCAGGGACAGGGGTGGTGCCCCAGCATTTT. This sequence joins TRBV27 and TRBJ1-5; TRBD1 aligns across 10 bases. Germline V gene lookup returns CDR1 MNHEY and CDR2 SMNVEV (reference sequence). Trimming at V came to 0 bases and at J to 9 bases, leaving 5 bases not matched to a gene. The CDR3 is 15 amino acids.

The chain combines TRBV12-5 with TRBJ1-1; possibly TRBD1 for D (6 bases). CDR1 and CDR2 from the germline V gene are LGHNT and FRNRAP. The CDR3 has 11 residues. Trimming shortened V by 3 bases and J by 7 bases, and 6 bases separated the two germline ends. As DNA, the CDR3 is TGTGCTAGTGGTTTAGGGGGTGAAGCTTTCTTT. Its translation: CASGLGGEAFF. Supplemented by reference TRBV12-5 and TRBJ1-1, the full variable domain reads DARVTQTPRHKVTEMGQEVTMRCQPILGHNTVFWYRQTMMQGLELLAYFRNRAPLDDSGMPKDRFSAEMPDATLATLKIQPSEPRDSAVYFCASGLGGEAFFGQGTRLTVV.

This clonotype turned up a few times. The V call is TRBV2, the J call TRBJ1-2; D perhaps matches TRBD1 (5 bases). CDR3 length equals 15 residues. Germline lookup yields CDR1 SNHLY and CDR2 FYNNEI. Trimming removed 11 bases at V and 6 bases at J, with 25 bases between. In DNA form, the CDR3 reads TGTGCCGTTAATCGGCCAGGGAGGGAGAAGGATGGCTACACCTTC. It is translated as CAVNRPGREKDGYTF.

The chain combines TRBV7-9 with TRBJ1-5; 8 bases are shared with TRBD1. Germline-derived CDR1 and CDR2 are SEHNR and FQNEAQ (reference sequence). The CDR3 is 13 amino acids. V lost 9 bases to trimming and J lost 5 bases; unmatched junction nucleotides: 6. The CDR3 region is CASSGGPHQPQHF. The CDR3 coding sequence is TGTGCCAGTTCAGGGGGCCCACATCAGCCCCAGCATTTT.

The rearrangement uses TRBV7-9 and TRBJ2-5; unclear D gene. Germline assignment: CDR1 SEHNR and CDR2 FQNEAQ (reference sequence). The CDR3 covers 16 residues. Between the trimmed V and J ends, which lost 6 bases and 5 bases, there was a span of 22 bases. The CDR3 DNA follows: TGTGCCAGCAGTTCCAATCTCGGACCCGCCCGGGAGACCCAGTACTTC. This sequence encodes CASSSNLGPARETQYF.